These 11 T cell receptor beta chains originate from one sample sequenced in a study of CD8+CD57+ T cells in acquired aplastic anemia. Only patients with CD8+CD57+ cell expansion on flow cytometry were chosen for sequencing. Both TCR beta VDJ combination and CDR3 sequence profiling were carried out. Genomic DNA was the template for this profiling. TCRdb fed the reads into MiXCR, producing one record per CDR3 protein. The data show about 180,000 distinct CDR3 sequences, approximately 48% seen once. The source material was sorted CD4+, CD8+, or CD8+CD57+ T cells (not recorded which) from PBMCs. The receptors shown here come from a human donor with aplastic anemia.

This clonotype was observed many times. The missing conserved phenylalanine or tryptophan at the end of this CDR3 makes a read error likely. The rearrangement joins TRBV2 to TRBJ1-6; no clear D gene. Germline CDR1 is SNHLY and CDR2 is FYNNEI. The CDR3 spans 13 residues. The V end was cut by 4 bases, the J end by 10 bases, with 11 bases between. The CDR3 loop reads CASSASSHSPLHL. CDR3 nucleotides: TGTGCCAGCAGTGCCAGTTCCCACTCACCCCTCCACTTG.

The chain joins TRBV4-1 to TRBJ2-1; D possibly corresponds to TRBD1 (6 bases). V gave up 1 base and J gave up 5 bases, with 18 bases separating them. CDR1 is MGHRA, CDR2 YSYEKL, per germline. The CDR3 is made up of 17 amino acids. CDR3 in DNA: TGCGCCAGCAGCCAAGCCGTCCAGGGGAAGATCCACAATGAGCAGTTCTTC. Encoded protein: CASSQAVQGKIHNEQFF.

There are many counts of this clonotype. The V gene is TRBV20-1, the J gene TRBJ1-1, with D maybe TRBD1 (6 bases). Trimming stripped 6 bases from V and 1 base from J, with 12 bases between. In germline, CDR1 is DFQATT, CDR2 SNEGSKA (reference sequence). The length of the CDR3 is 13 residues. CDR3 protein: CSAPVQGNTEAFF. The DNA for the CDR3 is TGCAGTGCCCCGGTACAGGGGAACACTGAAGCTTTCTTT.

This clonotype was observed a few times. One junction end disagrees with the germline gene, perhaps due to a read error. This chain connects TRBV2 to TRBJ2-7, with TRBD2 identical over 11 bases. The V gene's germline CDR1 is SNHLY and CDR2 FYNNEI. The CDR3 is made up of 14 amino acids. The CDR3 region has the DNA TGTGCCATCAGTAAGACTAGCGGGGCCTACGAGCAGTACTTC. Translation: CAISKTSGAYEQYF. Based on the CDR3 plus reference TRBV2 and TRBJ2-7, the full variable domain is EPEVTQTPSHQVTQMGQEVILRCVPISNHLYFYWYRQILGQKVEFLVSFYNNEISEKSEIFDDQFSVERPDGSNFTLKIRSTKLEDSAMYFCAISKTSGAYEQYFGPGTRLTVT.

Many counts were recorded for this clonotype. V is TRBV19 and J is TRBJ1-5; D ambiguous. Germline values: CDR1 LNHDA, CDR2 SQIVND (reference sequence). The V end lost 6 bases, the J end lost 4 bases, and 7 bases lay between the germline ends. The CDR3 has 12 residues. CDR3 DNA sequence: TGTGCCAGTAGCGTACTAAATCAGCCCCAGCATTTT. It encodes CASSVLNQPQHF.

In this sample, this clonotype turned up a few times. V is TRBV25-1 and J is TRBJ1-2; 8 bases map to TRBD1. The CDR3 extends over 14 amino acids. The germline V gene has CDR1 MGHDK and CDR2 SYGVNS. With 1 base clipped from V and 4 bases from J, the junction kept 2 bases outside the gene matches. The CDR3 nucleotides read TGTGCCAGCAGTGAATCAGGGGGCGGCTATGGCTACACCTTC. This encodes CASSESGGGYGYTF.

This clonotype was counted a few times. This sequence joins TRBV7-3 and TRBJ1-2; D is perhaps TRBD1 (6 bases). From germline, CDR1 is SGHTA and CDR2 FQGTGA. V was clipped by 4 bases and J by 4 bases, with 10 bases between them. CDR3 length: 13 amino acids. The CDR3 nucleotides read TGTGCCAGCAGCTCGGGGGGCGGCTATGGCTACACCTTC. This encodes CASSSGGGYGYTF.

This clonotype appeared a single time. This rearrangement joins TRBV2 to TRBJ2-1, with a tentative D call TRBD2 (5 bases). Looked up from germline, CDR1 is SNHLY and CDR2 is FYNNEI. The CDR3 has 12 amino acids. V was pared by 3 bases and J by 9 bases, with 9 bases between. CDR3 sequence reads: CASSDLRAEQFF. CDR3 bases: TGTGCCAGCAGTGATTTGAGGGCTGAGCAGTTCTTC.

On this clonotype: Germline is not matched at one junction end, which may reflect a read error. The rearrangement uses TRBV7-3 and TRBJ2-3; D unresolved. The CDR3 totals 12 residues. The V gene's germline CDR1 is SGHTA and CDR2 FQGTGA. The CDR3 protein is CASSLTPDTQYF. In DNA, the CDR3 is TGTGCCAGCAGCCTAACCCCAGATACGCAGTATTTT.

The chain joins TRBV7-2 to TRBJ2-3; D not certain. Germline-derived CDR1 and CDR2 are SGHTA and FQGNSA. V lost 1 base and J lost 0, with 2 bases in between. The length of the CDR3 is 13 residues. The CDR3: CASSLGSTDTQYF. The CDR3 DNA is TGTGCCAGCAGCTTAGGGAGCACAGATACGCAGTATTTT.

This clonotype has more than one count but fewer than ten. The chain recombines TRBV7-9 with TRBJ2-1; 8 nucleotides agree with TRBD1. This CDR3 contains 13 residues. V lost 5 bases to trimming and J lost 6 bases; unmatched junction nucleotides: 3. Germline CDR1 is SEHNR and CDR2 is FQNEAQ (reference sequence). CDR3 region: CASSPGTGNEQFF. Here the CDR3 DNA reads TGTGCCAGCAGCCCAGGGACAGGCAATGAGCAGTTCTTC.